This T cell receptor beta chain stems from a study of cytomegalovirus exposure and HLA in healthy donors. V lost 8 bases and J lost 4, with 8 bases in between. This CDR3 region has 11 residues. The V gene's germline CDR1 is MNHEY and CDR2 SMNVEV (reference sequence). Those who donated were healthy bone marrow donors. PCR primers comprised 60 Vbeta and 13 Jbeta primers. This table comes from immunoSEQ multiplex PCR, and its TCRdb copy is limited to in-frame clones, with some not included. The data hold more than 110,000 clones, with around 73% observed a single time. Study conclusions and caveats: In a later analysis, TCR association rates varied by HLA locus: DRB1 most, HLA-C fewest. Earlier analysis yielded a pattern in which most TCR beta V segments were productive about 87% or about 30% of the time. Association of a missense DCLRE1C variant with TCR beta V- and J-gene trimming was reported in a later analysis.

For this clone: No antigen is known for it.

The V gene is TRBV27, the J gene TRBJ1-1, with D tentatively TRBD1 (5 bases). The sample taken for sequencing was PBMCs. This receptor was obtained from a woman in her 40s in good health and CMV-seronegative. The CDR3 is CASLQGTEAFF. The CDR3 nucleotides are TGTGCCAGCCTCCAGGGCACTGAAGCTTTCTTT.